The rows below give T cell receptor beta chains drawn from one sample of a study of blood T cell repertoires in COVID-19. Measured with immunoSEQ multiplex PCR; TCRdb has only the in-frame clones, and not every one. The sample consists of 250,000 to 300,000 clones, roughly 88% of them appearing once. Sequencing was carried out using PBMCs or T cells enriched from blood (not recorded which). The source is a woman aged 25 to 39 who had recovered from COVID-19. Each CDR3 is given with its conserved first and last residue. A D gene is named only where the DNA matches it firmly. Rows give clone size only sometimes, using once, few, many, or a class for an expanded clone.

CDR3nt: TGTGCCAGCAGCTACCCTTATAATGGGGGCAGGAGGAATGAGCAGTTCTTC
CDR3aa: CASSYPYNGGRRNEQFF
abundance: NA
len: 17
j_gene: TRBJ2-1
v_gene: TRBV11-2
d_gene: NA

CDR3nt: TGTGCCAGCAGTTACTCCATCGCGGCATTCTATGGCTACACCTTC
CDR3aa: CASSYSIAAFYGYTF
abundance: NA
len: 15
j_gene: TRBJ1-2
v_gene: TRBV6-5
d_gene: NA

CDR3nt: TGTGCCAGTAGTGCAGGGGGCGCGAAGACCCAGTACTTC
CDR3aa: CASSAGGAKTQYF
abundance: NA
len: 13
j_gene: TRBJ2-5
v_gene: TRBV19
d_gene: TRBD1

CDR3nt: TGTGCCACTTCTCAAAATTGGGACAGAGCAACCTACTATGGCTACACCTTC
CDR3aa: CATSQNWDRATYYGYTF
abundance: NA
len: 17
j_gene: TRBJ1-2
v_gene: TRBV19
d_gene: TRBD1

CDR3nt: TGTGCCAGCTCACCACTCCACGGACAGTTTATCTATGGCTACACCTTC
CDR3aa: CASSPLHGQFIYGYTF
abundance: NA
len: 16
j_gene: TRBJ1-2
v_gene: TRBV18
d_gene: NA

CDR3nt: TGTGCCAGCAGCTTGACCCAGACAGGGGGTTCTGGCTACACCTTC
CDR3aa: CASSLTQTGGSGYTF
abundance: NA
len: 15
j_gene: TRBJ1-2
v_gene: TRBV7-3
d_gene: TRBD1

CDR3nt: TGTGCCAGCAGTGAAGGGAGCCCGGGAAAGGAGACCCAGTACTTC
CDR3aa: CASSEGSPGKETQYF
abundance: NA
len: 15
j_gene: TRBJ2-5
v_gene: TRBV6-1
d_gene: NA

CDR3nt: TGTGCCAGCAGCTCCCCCGGGGCCCAGGGGCTGAACACTGAAGCTTTCTTT
CDR3aa: CASSSPGAQGLNTEAFF
abundance: once
len: 17
j_gene: TRBJ1-1
v_gene: TRBV5-4
d_gene: NA

CDR3nt: TGCGCCAGCAGCTTAGAACACGATGGCTACACCTTC
CDR3aa: CASSLEHDGYTF
abundance: NA
len: 12
j_gene: TRBJ1-2
v_gene: TRBV5-1
d_gene: NA

CDR3nt: TGCGCCAGCAGCTTGGATGCGGGAAATTCACCCCTCCACTTT
CDR3aa: CASSLDAGNSPLHF
abundance: NA
len: 14
j_gene: TRBJ1-6
v_gene: TRBV5-1
d_gene: NA

CDR3nt: TGTGCCAGCAGCTTGTTGGTGTCAGGCACCGGGGAGCTGTTTTTT
CDR3aa: CASSLLVSGTGELFF
abundance: NA
len: 15
j_gene: TRBJ2-2
v_gene: TRBV27
d_gene: NA

CDR3nt: TGTGCCAGAAGCCCGGGGACAGGGAATGGCTACACCTTC
CDR3aa: CARSPGTGNGYTF
abundance: few
len: 13
j_gene: TRBJ1-2
v_gene: TRBV5-3
d_gene: TRBD1

CDR3nt: TGTGCCAGCGTCGGGGTGGTTTACAATGAGCAGTTCTTC
CDR3aa: CASVGVVYNEQFF
abundance: NA
len: 13
j_gene: TRBJ2-1
v_gene: TRBV27
d_gene: NA

CDR3nt: TGTGCCAGCAATGTGGGACAGGAGCTTTATGGCTACACCTTC
CDR3aa: CASNVGQELYGYTF
abundance: NA
len: 14
j_gene: TRBJ1-2
v_gene: TRBV2
d_gene: TRBD1

CDR3nt: TGTGCCAGCAGTGATGGAGCGGGCTTAGGTGCTTTCTTT
CDR3aa: CASSDGAGLGAFF
abundance: NA
len: 13
j_gene: TRBJ1-1
v_gene: TRBV6-1
d_gene: NA

CDR3nt: TGTGCCAGCAGTTACCGGGTTAGCTCCTATAATTCACCCCTCCACTTT
CDR3aa: CASSYRVSSYNSPLHF
abundance: NA
len: 16
j_gene: TRBJ1-6
v_gene: TRBV6-5
d_gene: NA

CDR3nt: TGCGCCAGCAGTGGGCAGGAGAACACTGAAGCTTTCTTT
CDR3aa: CASSGQENTEAFF
abundance: NA
len: 13
j_gene: TRBJ1-1
v_gene: TRBV10-2
d_gene: NA

CDR3nt: TGTGCCAGCAGCCAAGGACTAGCGGGAGTGGAGACCCAGTACTTC
CDR3aa: CASSQGLAGVETQYF
abundance: NA
len: 15
j_gene: TRBJ2-5
v_gene: TRBV3-1/TRBV3-2
d_gene: TRBD2

CDR3nt: TGCGCCAGCAGCTTGGAGCGTACCCCAGATACGCAGTATTTT
CDR3aa: CASSLERTPDTQYF
abundance: NA
len: 14
j_gene: TRBJ2-3
v_gene: TRBV5-1
d_gene: NA

CDR3nt: TGTGCCACCAGCAGAGGGGCAGAAGAGACCCAGTACTTC
CDR3aa: CATSRGAEETQYF
abundance: NA
len: 13
j_gene: TRBJ2-5
v_gene: TRBV15
d_gene: NA

CDR3nt: TGTGCCAGCAGTTTCCTTCTGAGTTTATCCTACAATGAGCAGTTCTTC
CDR3aa: CASSFLLSLSYNEQFF
abundance: NA
len: 16
j_gene: TRBJ2-1
v_gene: TRBV27
d_gene: NA

CDR3nt: TGTGCCAGTAGTTCGGGGGGTTCCTACGAGCAGTACTTC
CDR3aa: CASSSGGSYEQYF
abundance: NA
len: 13
j_gene: TRBJ2-7
v_gene: TRBV19
d_gene: TRBD2

CDR3nt: TGTGCCAGCAGAAGACAGGGGTATACGCAGTATTTT
CDR3aa: CASRRQGYTQYF
abundance: NA
len: 12
j_gene: TRBJ2-3
v_gene: TRBV2
d_gene: TRBD1

CDR3nt: TGTGCCAGCAGTACTACCACGGGAGGCTACACCTTC
CDR3aa: CASSTTTGGYTF
abundance: NA
len: 12
j_gene: TRBJ1-2
v_gene: TRBV6-5
d_gene: NA

CDR3nt: TGTGCCAGCAGCTTAAACAGGAGGGGTGAGCAGTTCTTC
CDR3aa: CASSLNRRGEQFF
abundance: NA
len: 13
j_gene: TRBJ2-1
v_gene: TRBV11-2
d_gene: NA

CDR3nt: TGTGCCAGCAGCCTAGGCCGAGGGTACACTGAAGCTTTCTTT
CDR3aa: CASSLGRGYTEAFF
abundance: NA
len: 14
j_gene: TRBJ1-1
v_gene: TRBV7-3
d_gene: NA

CDR3nt: TGTGCCAGCAACCAGCGGGGGGGAAATGAGCAGTTCTTC
CDR3aa: CASNQRGGNEQFF
abundance: NA
len: 13
j_gene: TRBJ2-1
v_gene: TRBV11-3
d_gene: TRBD2

CDR3nt: TGCGCCAGCAGCCCGGGGGACCTAGCGGGATCGGGAGAGACCCAGTACTTC
CDR3aa: CASSPGDLAGSGETQYF
abundance: NA
len: 17
j_gene: TRBJ2-5
v_gene: TRBV5-1
d_gene: TRBD2

CDR3nt: TGTGCCAGCAGGGAGATCCTTATCGCCTACGAGCAGTACTTC
CDR3aa: CASREILIAYEQYF
abundance: once
len: 14
j_gene: TRBJ2-7
v_gene: TRBV6-5
d_gene: NA

CDR3nt: TGTGCCAGCCCCGCTTTCCTAGCGCTAATGAACACCGGGGAGCTGTTTTTT
CDR3aa: CASPAFLALMNTGELFF
abundance: NA
len: 17
j_gene: TRBJ2-2
v_gene: TRBV6-4
d_gene: NA

CDR3nt: TGTGCCAGCTCACTCGGGACAGGAAACACCGGGGAGCTGTTTTTT
CDR3aa: CASSLGTGNTGELFF
abundance: NA
len: 15
j_gene: TRBJ2-2
v_gene: TRBV18
d_gene: TRBD1

CDR3nt: TGTGCCAGCTCCCAGTCCGGGGTTCCCTATCAGCCCCAGCATTTT
CDR3aa: CASSQSGVPYQPQHF
abundance: NA
len: 15
j_gene: TRBJ1-5
v_gene: TRBV2
d_gene: NA

CDR3nt: TGTGCCATCAGTCGGGACAGCACTGAAGCTTTCTTT
CDR3aa: CAISRDSTEAFF
abundance: NA
len: 12
j_gene: TRBJ1-1
v_gene: TRBV10-3
d_gene: TRBD1

CDR3nt: TGCGCCAGCAGCTTGGAGGGACAGGTAACTTTCGGGCAGTTCTTC
CDR3aa: CASSLEGQVTFGQFF
abundance: few
len: 15
j_gene: TRBJ2-1
v_gene: TRBV5-1
d_gene: TRBD1

CDR3nt: TGTGCCAGCTCACCCCGGGACTCCCGGGAGGGAGATACGCAGTATTTT
CDR3aa: CASSPRDSREGDTQYF
abundance: NA
len: 16
j_gene: TRBJ2-3
v_gene: TRBV18
d_gene: TRBD2

CDR3nt: TGTGCCAGCAGGTCAGAGGACAGGGGGTTCCTTAGTGAGCAGTTCTTC
CDR3aa: CASRSEDRGFLSEQFF
abundance: NA
len: 16
j_gene: TRBJ2-1
v_gene: TRBV5-6
d_gene: TRBD1

CDR3nt: TGTGCCAGCAGCTTAGCCCTACAACAGGATACGCAGTATTTT
CDR3aa: CASSLALQQDTQYF
abundance: NA
len: 14
j_gene: TRBJ2-3
v_gene: TRBV7-2
d_gene: NA

CDR3nt: TGTGCCAGCTCACTCATAGGGCGGGGCTCCAACTATGGCTACACCTTC
CDR3aa: CASSLIGRGSNYGYTF
abundance: NA
len: 16
j_gene: TRBJ1-2
v_gene: TRBV18
d_gene: NA

CDR3nt: TGTGCCAGCAGTTTATATGAGGGGGCTAACTATGGCTACACCTTC
CDR3aa: CASSLYEGANYGYTF
abundance: once
len: 15
j_gene: TRBJ1-2
v_gene: TRBV28
d_gene: NA

CDR3nt: TGCGCCAGCAGTGCAGACAGGGCCTACGAGCAGTACTTC
CDR3aa: CASSADRAYEQYF
abundance: NA
len: 13
j_gene: TRBJ2-7
v_gene: TRBV10-2
d_gene: TRBD1

CDR3nt: TGTGCCAGCAGTCGGACAGGCCCGGGCGTGGGTTCCGGGGAGCTGTTTTTT
CDR3aa: CASSRTGPGVGSGELFF
abundance: NA
len: 17
j_gene: TRBJ2-2
v_gene: TRBV2
d_gene: TRBD1

CDR3nt: TGTGCCAGCCCAGCCGGGGAGCTGTTTTTT
CDR3aa: CASPAGELFF
abundance: once
len: 10
j_gene: TRBJ2-2
v_gene: TRBV28
d_gene: NA

CDR3nt: TGTGCCAGTAGTTTGGGACAGGGATTCTCCTACGAGCAGTACTTC
CDR3aa: CASSLGQGFSYEQYF
abundance: NA
len: 15
j_gene: TRBJ2-7
v_gene: TRBV19
d_gene: TRBD1

CDR3nt: TGTGCCAGCAGCATTCGACTAGGGGAGACCCAGTACTTC
CDR3aa: CASSIRLGETQYF
abundance: NA
len: 13
j_gene: TRBJ2-5
v_gene: TRBV7-9
d_gene: NA

CDR3nt: TGTGCCAGCAGTGAAACAGGGGGCTATGGCTACACCTTC
CDR3aa: CASSETGGYGYTF
abundance: many
len: 13
j_gene: TRBJ1-2
v_gene: TRBV6-1
d_gene: TRBD1

CDR3nt: TGCGCCAGCAGCTTGGGTGACAGTAAGAGTCAGCCCCAGCATTTT
CDR3aa: CASSLGDSKSQPQHF
abundance: few
len: 15
j_gene: TRBJ1-5
v_gene: TRBV5-1
d_gene: NA

CDR3nt: TGTGCCAGCAGCACCGGCCCGCAGGAAGAGACCCAGTACTTC
CDR3aa: CASSTGPQEETQYF
abundance: NA
len: 14
j_gene: TRBJ2-5
v_gene: TRBV5-4
d_gene: NA

CDR3nt: TGTGCCAGCAGGGTGACAGGGGAGCGCTCCAACTATGGCTACACCTTC
CDR3aa: CASRVTGERSNYGYTF
abundance: NA
len: 16
j_gene: TRBJ1-2
v_gene: TRBV28
d_gene: TRBD1

CDR3nt: TGTGCCAGCAGATTAACAGGGACCTATGAGCAGTTCTTC
CDR3aa: CASRLTGTYEQFF
abundance: NA
len: 13
j_gene: TRBJ2-1
v_gene: TRBV6-5
d_gene: NA

CDR3nt: TGTGCCAGCAGCGTAGGTTCACAGGGAACTAATGAGCAGTTCTTC
CDR3aa: CASSVGSQGTNEQFF
abundance: NA
len: 15
j_gene: TRBJ2-1
v_gene: TRBV9
d_gene: NA

CDR3nt: TGTGCCAGCAGTGGCCCCGACAGGTACCAAGAGCCCCAGCATTTT
CDR3aa: CASSGPDRYQEPQHF
abundance: NA
len: 15
j_gene: TRBJ1-5
v_gene: TRBV2
d_gene: NA

CDR3nt: TGTGCCAGCAGCTTATTTTTAGGACAGGGGACTTATGGCTACACCTTC
CDR3aa: CASSLFLGQGTYGYTF
abundance: NA
len: 16
j_gene: TRBJ1-2
v_gene: TRBV7-2
d_gene: TRBD1

CDR3nt: TGTGCCAGTAGTATAGGGAGGAGCGACGGGCAGACCCAGTACTTC
CDR3aa: CASSIGRSDGQTQYF
abundance: NA
len: 15
j_gene: TRBJ2-5
v_gene: TRBV19
d_gene: NA

CDR3nt: TGTGCCAGCAGTGCGACAGGAACCTCTGGAAACACCATATATTTT
CDR3aa: CASSATGTSGNTIYF
abundance: NA
len: 15
j_gene: TRBJ1-3
v_gene: TRBV2
d_gene: NA

CDR3nt: TGTGCCAGCAGCTCAAGTACAGGGTCCAGCACAGATACGCAGTATTTT
CDR3aa: CASSSSTGSSTDTQYF
abundance: NA
len: 16
j_gene: TRBJ2-3
v_gene: TRBV21-1
d_gene: NA

CDR3nt: TGTGCCAGCACCTCGGGAGTAAGCTACAATGAGCAGTTCTTC
CDR3aa: CASTSGVSYNEQFF
abundance: NA
len: 14
j_gene: TRBJ2-1
v_gene: TRBV6-5
d_gene: NA

CDR3nt: TGCAGTGCTAGTATGGGGGCGCGTGAAGCTTTCTTT
CDR3aa: CSASMGAREAFF
abundance: NA
len: 12
j_gene: TRBJ1-1
v_gene: TRBV20-1
d_gene: NA

CDR3nt: TGTGCCAGCAGTCACAGGGGGCAGGGCTGGTGGCAGCCCCAGCATTTT
CDR3aa: CASSHRGQGWWQPQHF
abundance: NA
len: 16
j_gene: TRBJ1-5
v_gene: TRBV27
d_gene: TRBD1

CDR3nt: TGCGCCAGCAGCTTGAAATTTATCCGGGACTTCAACACCGGGGAGCTGTTTTTT
CDR3aa: CASSLKFIRDFNTGELFF
abundance: NA
len: 18
j_gene: TRBJ2-2
v_gene: TRBV5-1
d_gene: NA